The 5 T cell receptor beta chains reported below all come from one sample, sequenced in a study of blood T cells in healthy people across ages. A second roughly 6 to 11 cycle PCR used barcoded and J-beta primers. A single record per CDR3 protein comes from TCRdb applying MiXCR to the 5' RACE reads. The sample lists roughly 1.7 million distinct CDR3 sequences, roughly 32% occurring once. Sequencing was carried out using blood. These TCRs come from a woman aged 25 to 39 in good health.

The sample holds a few counts of this clonotype. The gene calls are TRBV14 and TRBJ2-7; TRBD2 is a possible D gene (6 bases). CDR1 and CDR2 (germline): SGHDN, FVKESK. Trimming left V 0 bases short and J 10 bases short, with 10 bases between. The CDR3 contains 12 residues. CDR3 amino acids: CASSQDGLTQYF. CDR3 DNA: TGTGCCAGCAGCCAAGATGGACTAACCCAGTACTTC.

This rearrangement joins TRBV12-3 or TRBV12-4 to TRBJ2-3; a weak D match, TRBD1 (5 bases). The V end was cut by 2 bases, the J end by 2 bases, with 11 bases between. This CDR3 is built from 15 residues. The CDR3: CASSLNAGYTDTQYF. The CDR3 DNA sequence: TGTGCCAGCAGTTTAAACGCAGGGTACACAGATACGCAGTATTTT.

This clonotype was observed a single time. The V call is TRBV3-1, the J call TRBJ2-1; 10 nucleotides align to TRBD2. Germline V gives CDR1 LGHDT, CDR2 YNNKEL (reference sequence). V was clipped by 4 bases and J by 6 bases; unmatched bases: 9. The CDR3 extends over 16 amino acids. CDR3 DNA sequence: TGTGCCAGCAGCCGTTGCGGGACTAGCGTACTCAATGAGCAGTTCTTC. This sequence encodes CASSRCGTSVLNEQFF.

In this sample, this clonotype turned up many times. The chain couples TRBV20-1 to TRBJ2-7; D uncertain. This CDR3 has 11 amino acids. Trimming shortened V by 0 bases and J by 6 bases, and 6 bases separated the two germline ends. Germline-derived CDR1 and CDR2 are DFQATT and SNEGSKA (reference sequence). CDR3 amino acids: CSARENLEQYF. The CDR3 DNA follows: TGCAGTGCTAGAGAAAATCTCGAGCAGTACTTC.

In its sample, this clonotype was seen many times. J is TRBJ2-7 and V is TRBV27, with a possible D match to TRBD1 (5 bases). From germline, CDR1 is MNHEY and CDR2 SMNVEV (reference sequence). This CDR3 is built from 12 residues. The ends were cut back, 3 bases at V and 6 bases at J, with 9 bases in the middle. The CDR3 sequence: CASSLQGSEQYF. Written as DNA, the CDR3 is TGTGCCAGCAGTTTGCAGGGTTCCGAGCAGTACTTC.